This T cell receptor beta chain appears in the sequencing data of a study of OX40 agonist ivuxolimab in advanced cancers. In the study overall: Patients were treated with intravenous ivuxolimab, dosed at 0.01 to 10 mg/kg and infused every 2 weeks.

Germline CDR1 is GTSNPN and CDR2 is SVGIG (reference sequence). Trimming took off 4 bases at V and 5 bases at J, with 9 bases between the two ends. CDR3 length equals 12 residues. Only in-frame clones appear in the TCRdb table, and some are missing; sequencing was by immunoSEQ multiplex PCR. This repertoire shows around 60,000 clones, under 90% found once; its top ten account for roughly 1.5%. The chain joins TRBV30 to TRBJ1-5; no reliable D call. The sample consisted of CD4+ or CD8+ T cells sorted from blood, taken in a trial of the OX40 agonist ivuxolimab. The clonotype comes from an adult with an advanced solid tumor such as melanoma, head and neck, liver or kidney cancer. CDR3 loop: CAWNKAYQPQHF. DNA of the CDR3: TGTGCCTGGAACAAGGCCTATCAGCCCCAGCATTTT.